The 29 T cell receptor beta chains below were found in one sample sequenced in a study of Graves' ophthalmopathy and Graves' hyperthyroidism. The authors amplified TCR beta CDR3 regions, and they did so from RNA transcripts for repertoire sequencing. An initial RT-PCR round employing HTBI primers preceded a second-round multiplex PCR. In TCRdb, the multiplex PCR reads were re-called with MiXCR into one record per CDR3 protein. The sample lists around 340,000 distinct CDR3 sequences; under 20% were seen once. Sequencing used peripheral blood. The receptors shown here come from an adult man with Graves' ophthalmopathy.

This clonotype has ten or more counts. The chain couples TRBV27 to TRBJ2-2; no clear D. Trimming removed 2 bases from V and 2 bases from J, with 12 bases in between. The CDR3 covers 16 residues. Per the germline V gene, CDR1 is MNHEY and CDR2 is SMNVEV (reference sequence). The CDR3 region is CASSLIGPLNTGELFF. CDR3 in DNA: TGTGCCAGCAGTTTAATAGGCCCTTTAAACACCGGGGAGCTGTTTTTT.

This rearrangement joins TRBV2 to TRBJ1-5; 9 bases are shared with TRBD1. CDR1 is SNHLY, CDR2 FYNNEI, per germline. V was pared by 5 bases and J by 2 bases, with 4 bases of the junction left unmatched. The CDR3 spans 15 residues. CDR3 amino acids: CASSRDRARNQPQHF. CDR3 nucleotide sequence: TGTGCCAGCAGTCGGGACAGGGCGCGCAATCAGCCCCAGCATTTT.

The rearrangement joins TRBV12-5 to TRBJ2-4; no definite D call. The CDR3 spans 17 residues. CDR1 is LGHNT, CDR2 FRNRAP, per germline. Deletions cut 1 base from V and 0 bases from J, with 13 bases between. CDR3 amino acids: CASGLAGWGIAKNIQYF. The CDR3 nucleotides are TGTGCTAGTGGTTTGGCTGGTTGGGGAATAGCCAAAAACATTCAGTACTTC.

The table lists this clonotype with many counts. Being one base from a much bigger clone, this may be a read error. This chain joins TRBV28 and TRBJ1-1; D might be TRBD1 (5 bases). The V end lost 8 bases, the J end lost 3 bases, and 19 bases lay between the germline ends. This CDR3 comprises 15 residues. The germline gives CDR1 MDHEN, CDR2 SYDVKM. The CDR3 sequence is CASGRMVRADTEAFF. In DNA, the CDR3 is TGTGCCAGCGGTAGGATGGTCAGGGCTGACACTGAAGCTTTCTTT.

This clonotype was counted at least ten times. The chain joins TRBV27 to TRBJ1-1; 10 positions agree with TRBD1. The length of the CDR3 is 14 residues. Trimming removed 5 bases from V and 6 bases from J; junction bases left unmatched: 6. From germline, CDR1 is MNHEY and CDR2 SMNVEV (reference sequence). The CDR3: CASSPGQGFAEAFF. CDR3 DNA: TGTGCCAGCAGTCCGGGACAGGGGTTCGCTGAAGCTTTCTTT.

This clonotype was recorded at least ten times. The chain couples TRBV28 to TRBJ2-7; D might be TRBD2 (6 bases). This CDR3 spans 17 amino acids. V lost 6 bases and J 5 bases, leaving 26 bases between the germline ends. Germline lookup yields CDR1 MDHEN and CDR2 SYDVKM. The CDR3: CASRYRNTGTQNHEQYF. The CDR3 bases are TGTGCCAGCAGATACAGAAACACCGGGACTCAAAACCACGAGCAGTACTTC. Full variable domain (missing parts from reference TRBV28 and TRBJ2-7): DVKVTQSSRYLVKRTGEKVFLECVQDMDHENMFWYRQDPGLGLRLIYFSYDVKMKEKGDIPEGYSVSREKKERFSLILESASTNQTSMYLCASRYRNTGTQNHEQYFGPGTRLTVT.

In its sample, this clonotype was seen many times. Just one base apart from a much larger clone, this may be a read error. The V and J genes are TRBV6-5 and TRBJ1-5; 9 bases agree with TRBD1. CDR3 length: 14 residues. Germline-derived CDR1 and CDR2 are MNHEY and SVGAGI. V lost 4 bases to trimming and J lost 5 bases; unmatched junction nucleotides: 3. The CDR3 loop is CASSWDREDQPQHF. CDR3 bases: TGTGCCAGCAGTTGGGACAGGGAGGATCAGCCCCAGCATTTT.

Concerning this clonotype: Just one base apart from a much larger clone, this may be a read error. The CDR3 nucleotides are TGCAGTGCTCCCCGACAGGGGGCGATCAAAGACATTCAGTACTTC. Its translation: CSAPRQGAIKDIQYF. The chain links TRBV20-1 to TRBJ2-4, with 10 bases matching TRBD1. Looked up from germline, CDR1 is DFQATT and CDR2 is SNEGSKA (reference sequence). The CDR3 covers 15 residues.

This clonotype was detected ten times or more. The CDR3 DNA reads TGTGCCAGCAGCCAAGATCAGCAAGTAAATTCACCCCTCCACTTT. Protein: CASSQDQQVNSPLHF. This chain uses TRBV3-1 with TRBJ1-6; D gene uncertain. Trimming pared 0 bases from V and 7 bases from J, leaving 10 bases between. Germline V lookup: CDR1 LGHDT, CDR2 YNNKEL (reference sequence). CDR3 size: 15 residues.

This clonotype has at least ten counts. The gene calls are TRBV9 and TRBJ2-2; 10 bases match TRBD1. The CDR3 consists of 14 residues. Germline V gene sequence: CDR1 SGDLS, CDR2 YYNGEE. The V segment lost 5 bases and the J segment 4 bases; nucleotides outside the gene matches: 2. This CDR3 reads CASRRDRGTGELFF. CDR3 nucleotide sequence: TGTGCCAGCAGAAGGGACAGGGGCACCGGGGAGCTGTTTTTT.

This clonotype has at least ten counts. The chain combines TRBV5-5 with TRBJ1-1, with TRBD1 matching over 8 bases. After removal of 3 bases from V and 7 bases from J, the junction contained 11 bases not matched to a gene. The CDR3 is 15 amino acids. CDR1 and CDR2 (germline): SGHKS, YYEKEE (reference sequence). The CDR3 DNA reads TGTGCCAGCAGCTCATCAACCGGGACAGGCGGTGAAGCTTTCTTT. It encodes CASSSSTGTGGEAFF.

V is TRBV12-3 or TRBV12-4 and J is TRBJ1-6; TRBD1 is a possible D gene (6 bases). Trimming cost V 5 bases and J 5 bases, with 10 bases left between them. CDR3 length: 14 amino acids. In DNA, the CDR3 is TGTGCCAGCAGTCACAGGGCCGATAATTCACCCCTCCACTTT. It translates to CASSHRADNSPLHF.

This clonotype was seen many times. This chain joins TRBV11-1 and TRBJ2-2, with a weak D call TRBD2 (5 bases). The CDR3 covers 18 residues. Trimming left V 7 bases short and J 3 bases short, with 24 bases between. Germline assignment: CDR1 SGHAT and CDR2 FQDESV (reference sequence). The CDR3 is CASTRRLLGESDTGELFF. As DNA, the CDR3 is TGTGCCAGCACTCGAAGATTGCTTGGGGAGTCGGACACCGGGGAGCTGTTTTTT.

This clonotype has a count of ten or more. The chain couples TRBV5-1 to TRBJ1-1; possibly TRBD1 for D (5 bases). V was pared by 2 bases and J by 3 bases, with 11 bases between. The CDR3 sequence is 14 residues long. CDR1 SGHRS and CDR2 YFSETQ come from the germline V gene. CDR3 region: CASSFGHQDTEAFF. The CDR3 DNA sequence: TGCGCCAGCAGCTTCGGACACCAGGACACTGAAGCTTTCTTT.

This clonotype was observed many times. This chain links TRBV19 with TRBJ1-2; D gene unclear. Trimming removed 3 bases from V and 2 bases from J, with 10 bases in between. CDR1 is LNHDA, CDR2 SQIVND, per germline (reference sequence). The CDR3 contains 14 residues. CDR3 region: CASSIGVANYGYTF. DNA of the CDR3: TGTGCCAGTAGTATCGGGGTGGCCAACTATGGCTACACCTTC.

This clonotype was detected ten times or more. CDR3 nucleotide sequence: TGTGCCAGCAGCCAAGACGGGGCTTCGGGGCAGCCCCAGCATTTT. It specifies CASSQDGASGQPQHF. The rearrangement links TRBV4-2 to TRBJ1-5, with a tentative D call TRBD1 (5 bases). The CDR3 is 15 residues long. V lost 0 bases, J lost 7 bases, and 13 bases lay in between. The germline gives CDR1 LGHNA, CDR2 YNFKEQ.

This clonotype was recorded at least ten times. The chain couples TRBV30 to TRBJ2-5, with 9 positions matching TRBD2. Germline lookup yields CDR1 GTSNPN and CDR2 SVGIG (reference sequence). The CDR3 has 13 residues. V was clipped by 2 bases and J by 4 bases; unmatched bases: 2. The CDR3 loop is CAWSRGGAETQYF. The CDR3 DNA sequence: TGTGCCTGGAGTCGCGGGGGGGCAGAGACCCAGTACTTC.

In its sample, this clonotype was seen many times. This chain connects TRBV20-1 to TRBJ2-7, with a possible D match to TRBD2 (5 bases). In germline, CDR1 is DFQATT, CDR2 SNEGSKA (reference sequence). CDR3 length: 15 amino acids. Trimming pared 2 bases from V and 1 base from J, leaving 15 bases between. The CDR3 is CSARPSRGGSYEQYF. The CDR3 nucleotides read TGCAGTGCTAGACCCTCGCGAGGCGGGTCCTACGAGCAGTACTTC.

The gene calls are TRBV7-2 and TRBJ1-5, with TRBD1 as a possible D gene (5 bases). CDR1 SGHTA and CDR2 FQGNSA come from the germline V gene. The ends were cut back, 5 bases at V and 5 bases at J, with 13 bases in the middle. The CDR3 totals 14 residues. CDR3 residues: CASSQSGGDQPQHF. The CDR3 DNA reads TGTGCCAGCAGCCAAAGCGGAGGGGATCAGCCCCAGCATTTT.

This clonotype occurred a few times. The CDR3 is CASSPWTSGSGETQYF. The CDR3 nucleotides are TGTGCCAGCAGCCCTTGGACTAGCGGGAGTGGAGAGACCCAGTACTTC. The genes are TRBV11-2 and TRBJ2-5, with 13 bases matching TRBD2. This CDR3 is 16 amino acids long. V lost 5 bases, J lost 4 bases, and 7 bases stayed unmatched. Germline values: CDR1 SGHAT, CDR2 FQNNGV.

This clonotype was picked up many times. CDR3 loop: CASRDATRARGNQPQHF. Written as DNA, the CDR3 is TGTGCCAGCAGGGACGCGACCAGGGCGAGGGGCAATCAGCCCCAGCATTTT. The chain is built from TRBV2 and TRBJ1-5; tentative D call: TRBD1 (5 bases). With 6 bases removed from V and 2 bases from J, the gap between germline ends came to 20 bases. The CDR3 spans 17 residues. CDR1 is SNHLY and CDR2 is FYNNEI in the germline V gene.

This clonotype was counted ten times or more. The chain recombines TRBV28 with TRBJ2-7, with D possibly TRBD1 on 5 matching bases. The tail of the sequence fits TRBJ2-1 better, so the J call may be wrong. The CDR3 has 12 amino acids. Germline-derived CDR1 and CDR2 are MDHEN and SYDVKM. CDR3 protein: CASSKGAREQFF. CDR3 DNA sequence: TGTGCCAGCAGCAAAGGGGCACGGGAGCAGTTCTTC.

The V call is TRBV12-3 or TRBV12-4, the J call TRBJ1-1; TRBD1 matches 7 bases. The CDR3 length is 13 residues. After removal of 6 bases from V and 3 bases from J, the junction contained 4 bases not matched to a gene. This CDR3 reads CASSRGKYTEAFF. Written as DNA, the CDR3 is TGTGCCAGCAGCAGGGGGAAGTACACTGAAGCTTTCTTT.

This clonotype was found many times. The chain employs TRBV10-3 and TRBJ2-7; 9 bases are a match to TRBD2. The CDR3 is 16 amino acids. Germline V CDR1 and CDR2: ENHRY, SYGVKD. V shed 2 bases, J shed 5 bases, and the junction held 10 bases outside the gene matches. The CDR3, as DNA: TGTGCCATCAGTGAGGGACTAGCGAGAGGTACCGACGAGCAGTACTTC. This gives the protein CAISEGLARGTDEQYF.

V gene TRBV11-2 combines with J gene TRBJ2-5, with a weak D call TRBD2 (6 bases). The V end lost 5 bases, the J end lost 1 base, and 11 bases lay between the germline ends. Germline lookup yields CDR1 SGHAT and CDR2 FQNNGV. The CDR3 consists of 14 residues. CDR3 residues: CASSRDWRQETQYF. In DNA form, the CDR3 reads TGTGCCAGCAGCCGGGACTGGCGCCAAGAGACCCAGTACTTC. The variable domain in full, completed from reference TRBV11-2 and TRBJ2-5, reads EAGVAQSPRYKIIEKRQSVAFWCNPISGHATLYWYQQILGQGPKLLIQFQNNGVVDDSQLPKDRFSAERLKGVDSTLKIQPAKLEDSAVYLCASSRDWRQETQYFGPGTRLLVL.

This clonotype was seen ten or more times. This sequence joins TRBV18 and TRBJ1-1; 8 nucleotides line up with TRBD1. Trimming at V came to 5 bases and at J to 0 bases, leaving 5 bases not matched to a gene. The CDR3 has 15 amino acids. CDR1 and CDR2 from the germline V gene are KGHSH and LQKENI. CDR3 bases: TGTGCCAGCTCAACTAGGACAGGGCTGAACACTGAAGCTTTCTTT. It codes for CASSTRTGLNTEAFF.

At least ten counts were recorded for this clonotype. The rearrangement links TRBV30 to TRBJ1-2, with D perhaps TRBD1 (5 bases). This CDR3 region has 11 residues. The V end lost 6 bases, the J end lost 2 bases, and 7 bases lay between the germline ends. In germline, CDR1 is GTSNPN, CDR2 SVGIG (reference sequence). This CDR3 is CACDSNYGYTF. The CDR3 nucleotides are TGTGCCTGCGACAGCAACTATGGCTACACCTTC.

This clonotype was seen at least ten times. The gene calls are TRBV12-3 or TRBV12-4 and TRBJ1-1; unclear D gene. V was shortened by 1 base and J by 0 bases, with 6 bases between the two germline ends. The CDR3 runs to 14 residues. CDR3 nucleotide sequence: TGTGCCAGCAGTTTAGGATTTTTGAACACTGAAGCTTTCTTT. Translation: CASSLGFLNTEAFF.

CDR3 loop: CASSSTRAGELFF. The CDR3 DNA sequence: TGTGCCAGCAGTTCGACTAGGGCCGGGGAGCTGTTTTTT. V is TRBV6-5 and J is TRBJ2-2; maybe TRBD2 (6 bases). Looked up from germline, CDR1 is MNHEY and CDR2 is SVGAGI. This CDR3 has 13 amino acids. The V end lost 4 bases, the J end lost 6 bases, and 9 bases lay between the germline ends.